The next 13 T cell receptor beta chains were all read from a single sample in a study of T cell clonality in common variable immunodeficiency (dated by TCRdb to between 2014 and 2016). Points the paper makes about the study in general: Reportedly, TCRbeta sequences from CVID had fewer deletions and N-nucleotide insertions, and highly modified clones with 13 or more V deletions were absent from CVID.

The antigens these receptors bind are not known. Library preparation employed the immunoSEQ multiplex PCR assay. TCRdb took over this immuneACCESS table, retaining in-frame rearrangements with V and J assigned. Such tables are incomplete; in checked studies, under half of the missing clones stem from an unresolved V gene, and the remainder is unexplained. In this sample the table shows about 42,000 clones, and no singletons are among them. The ten largest clonotypes hold under 6.5% of the sample. Sequencing input: peripheral blood mononuclear cells. These receptor sequences come from a human donor with common variable immunodeficiency.

A remark on this clone: Read sequence stops 3 residues before the CDR3 end, and the germline J gene provides the missing end. The chain has TRBV19 and TRBJ1-1, with D unresolved. Between the trimmed V and J ends, which lost 4 bases and 1 base, there was a span of 4 bases. Per germline, CDR1 LNHDA and CDR2 SQIVND (reference sequence). This CDR3 is built from 12 residues. The CDR3 here is CASSSGNTEAFF. The sequenced part of the CDR3 DNA is TGTGCCAGTAGTAGCGGGAACACTGAA. Together with reference TRBV19 and TRBJ1-1, the CDR3 gives the full variable domain: DGGITQSPKYLFRKEGQNVTLSCEQNLNHDAMYWYRQDPGQGLRLIYYSQIVNDFQKGDIAEGYSVSREKKESFPLTVTSAQKNPTAFYLCASSSGNTEAFFGQGTRLTVV.

This clone was seen at least ten times. The missing CDR3 end, 3 residues past where the read stops, is filled in from the germline J gene. The rearrangement links TRBV2 to TRBJ2-3, with 7 bases fitting TRBD2. V trimming: 7 bases; J trimming: 1 base; junction bases outside the gene matches: 14. Germline V gene data show CDR1 as SNHLY and CDR2 as FYNNEI. CDR3 length: 17 residues. The sequenced part of the CDR3 DNA is TGTGCCAGCAAGGCCCAGTCGGGAGGACTGCGCACAGATACG. Its translation is CASKAQSGGLRTDT. The complete CDR3 reads CASKAQSGGLRTDTQYF.

This clone was observed many times. The read stops 3 residues short of the end of the CDR3; the missing end is completed from the germline J gene. J is TRBJ2-1 and V is TRBV5-1; D is possibly TRBD1 (5 bases). The CDR3 contains 13 residues. Germline CDR1 is SGHRS and CDR2 is YFSETQ. Trimming removed 0 bases at V and 7 bases at J, with 8 bases between. The CDR3 bases that were read are TGCGCCAGCAGCTTGGAAAGGGGAAATGAG. It is translated as CASSLERGNE. The entire CDR3 sequence reads CASSLERGNEQFF.

This clone was detected only a few times. The read terminates 3 residues before the CDR3 end, so the remaining end is supplied by the germline J gene. This chain links TRBV19 with TRBJ1-1, with a weak D call TRBD1 (5 bases). Germline V gives CDR1 LNHDA, CDR2 SQIVND (reference sequence). There are 12 residues in the CDR3. The CDR3 loop reads CASSMGQVEAFF. The DNA read from the CDR3 is TGTGCCAGTAGTATGGGGCAGGTCGAA. Full variable domain (outside the CDR3, taken from reference TRBV19 and TRBJ1-1): DGGITQSPKYLFRKEGQNVTLSCEQNLNHDAMYWYRQDPGQGLRLIYYSQIVNDFQKGDIAEGYSVSREKKESFPLTVTSAQKNPTAFYLCASSMGQVEAFFGQGTRLTVV.

Notes on this clone: The sequence runs out 3 residues before the end of the CDR3; the remainder is reconstructed from the germline J gene. The chain recombines TRBV5-5 with TRBJ2-3; D may be TRBD1 (6 bases). V lost 3 bases and J 7 bases, leaving 15 bases between the germline ends. Germline CDR1 is SGHKS and CDR2 is YYEKEE (reference sequence). The CDR3 covers 14 residues. CDR3 DNA, as far as it was read: TGTGCCAGCAGCTCGGCAGGGGTCGTAAATACG. Encoded protein: CASSSAGVVNT. The entire CDR3 sequence reads CASSSAGVVNTQYF.

This clone was seen repeatedly, ten times or more. The CDR3 end falls 3 residues outside the read, so it is completed with the germline J gene. This chain joins TRBV20-1 and TRBJ1-1; possible D gene TRBD1, 5 bases. V lost 1 base and J 4 bases, leaving 13 bases between the germline ends. CDR3 length equals 14 residues. The germline gives CDR1 DFQATT, CDR2 SNEGSKA (reference sequence). The covered CDR3 bases are TGCAGTGCTAGAGTGAGGGGTTTCGGCACTGAA. Protein: CSARVRGFGTE. The full-length CDR3 reads as CSARVRGFGTEAFF.

As regards this clone: The read terminates 3 residues before the CDR3 end, so the remaining end is supplied by the germline J gene. This rearrangement joins TRBV30 to TRBJ2-5, with 10 bases lining up with TRBD1. In germline, CDR1 is GTSNPN, CDR2 SVGIG (reference sequence). The CDR3 sequence is 16 residues long. The V gene end was trimmed by 1 base and the J gene end by 3 bases; junction bases not matched to a gene: 8. The CDR3 region is CAWSGEGTGEEETQYF. The part of the CDR3 DNA that was read is TGTGCCTGGAGTGGAGAGGGGACAGGGGAAGAAGAGACC.

This clone showed up just a few times. CDR3 DNA (partial): TGTGCCAGCTCACCAGACAGTGGAAACACC. It encodes CASSPDSGNT. The CDR3 as a whole reads CASSPDSGNTIYF. The rearrangement links TRBV18 to TRBJ1-3; tentatively, D is TRBD1 (5 bases). The CDR3 extends 3 residues past the end of the read, so its final part is completed from the germline J gene. Germline-derived CDR1 and CDR2 are KGHSH and LQKENI. This CDR3 spans 13 amino acids. V was clipped by 2 bases and J by 3 bases, with 5 bases between them.

This clone was seen many times. Coverage ceases 3 residues before the CDR3 finishes, and the germline J gene fills in the end. The rearrangement links TRBV10-1 to TRBJ1-1; D is perhaps TRBD1 (6 bases). The ends were cut back, 3 bases at V and 1 base at J, with 12 bases in the middle. Per the germline V gene, CDR1 is WNHNN and CDR2 is SYGVQD (reference sequence). The CDR3 sequence is 15 residues long. The part of the CDR3 DNA that was read is TGCGCCAGCAGTGACGGTCAGGGGCGGAACACTGAA. Translated, it gives CASSDGQGRNTE. The entire CDR3 reads CASSDGQGRNTEAFF.

A few counts support this clone. From the germline J gene comes the end of the CDR3, since the read stops 3 residues before it. This chain uses TRBV6-1 with TRBJ2-7; tentatively, D is TRBD2 (6 bases). The germline gives CDR1 MNHNS, CDR2 SASEGT. V was cut by 3 bases and J by 3 bases, with 12 bases left in between. CDR3 size: 14 residues. The covered CDR3 bases are TGTGCCAGCAGTGAGCGGGGACGGAACTACGAG. It codes for CASSERGRNYE. The CDR3 in its entirety is CASSERGRNYEQYF.

The table lists this clone with a few counts. The covered CDR3 bases are TGTGCCAGCTCCTCTCGACCCCCAGGACTAGCGGGCGAGAAAGATACG. Protein: CASSSRPPGLAGEKDT. The full-length CDR3 reads as CASSSRPPGLAGEKDTQYF. This sequence joins TRBV18 and TRBJ2-3; TRBD2 aligns across 11 bases. The read is 3 residues too short to cover the CDR3 end, so that end is filled in from the germline J gene. The CDR3 runs 19 residues. Germline lookup yields CDR1 KGHSH and CDR2 LQKENI. The trim removed 6 bases at V and 5 bases at J, leaving 19 bases unmatched.

Incomplete CDR3 DNA: TGCGCCAGCAGTCAACATACCGGGACTAGCGGGGATGAG. It encodes CASSQHTGTSGDE. The CDR3 reads in full as CASSQHTGTSGDEQFF. V is TRBV10-2 and J is TRBJ2-1; 13 bases fit TRBD2. The read ends 3 residues before the CDR3 terminus; that terminus is restored from the germline J gene. CDR1 is WSHSY, CDR2 SAAADI, per germline. The CDR3 has 16 amino acids. The V gene end was trimmed by 5 bases and the J gene end by 8 bases; junction bases not matched to a gene: 9.

A remark on this clone: Coverage ceases 3 residues before the CDR3 finishes, and the germline J gene fills in the end. V is TRBV7-2 and J is TRBJ1-1; 7 positions agree with TRBD1. This CDR3 has 13 residues. Germline V gives CDR1 SGHTA, CDR2 FQGNSA. The CDR3 here is CASSSNDRVKAFF. The sequenced part of the CDR3 DNA is TGTGCCAGCAGCTCCAATGACAGGGTAAAA.